The present entry profiles one T cell receptor beta chain with its context. This CDR3 contains 14 residues. V lost 5 bases, J lost 4 bases, and 7 bases stayed unmatched. Looked up from germline, CDR1 is MDHEN and CDR2 is SYDVKM. As originally analysed: Reference gene primer amplification gave nucleated cell count estimates. This table comes from immunoSEQ multiplex PCR, and its TCRdb copy is limited to in-frame clones, with some not included. V, J and clone size are those of that table, while D and trimming were read from the DNA. The sample contains a few hundred thousand clones, 70% to 90% of which appear only once. The entry originates in a study of blood T cell repertoires in COVID-19. For the study at large: From T cells, B-cell-depleted T cells, or PBMCs came the material, which was cDNA or gDNA.

Those who participated ranged in age from about 18 to 89 years and resided in 24 US areas. Each participant's cohort was designated according to participant-reported clinical history. The sample taken for sequencing was PBMCs or T cells enriched from blood (not recorded which). This TCR was sampled from a woman aged 25 to 45 who had recovered from COVID-19. The chain uses TRBV28 and TRBJ1-2; TRBD1 matches at 7 bases. CDR3: CASSPGTVPYGYTF. The DNA of the CDR3 is TGTGCCAGCAGTCCGGGGACAGTCCCCTATGGCTACACCTTC.